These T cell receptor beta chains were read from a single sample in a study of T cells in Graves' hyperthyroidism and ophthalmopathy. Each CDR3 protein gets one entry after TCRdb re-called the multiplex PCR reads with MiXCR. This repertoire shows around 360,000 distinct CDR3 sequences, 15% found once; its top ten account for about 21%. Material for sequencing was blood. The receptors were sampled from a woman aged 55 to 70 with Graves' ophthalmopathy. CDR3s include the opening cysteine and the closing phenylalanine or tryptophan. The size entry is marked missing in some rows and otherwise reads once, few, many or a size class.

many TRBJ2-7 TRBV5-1 CASSPPDRFYEQYF
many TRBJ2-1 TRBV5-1 CASSFSVLMNEQFF
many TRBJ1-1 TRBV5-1 CASRVGGTNTEAFF
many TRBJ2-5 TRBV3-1 CASSPDQETQYF
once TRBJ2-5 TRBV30 CAWSPGQPGQGLYF
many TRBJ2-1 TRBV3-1 CASSRETGVYNEQFF
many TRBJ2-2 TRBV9 CASSAPRTSGGYNTGELFF
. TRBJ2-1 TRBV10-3 CAISPGTGGFEQFF
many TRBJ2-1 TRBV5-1 CASSQNIAGGSYNEQFF
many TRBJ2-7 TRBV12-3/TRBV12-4 CASSLGLLNYEQYF
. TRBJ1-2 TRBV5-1 CASSLGGQEDIGYTF
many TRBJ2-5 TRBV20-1 CSASLAGVETQYF
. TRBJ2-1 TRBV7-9 CASSLGVAGVPNEQFF
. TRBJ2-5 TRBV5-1 CAGSLGKQQETQYF
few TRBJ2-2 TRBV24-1 CATSVPVAPDTGELFF
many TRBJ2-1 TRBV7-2 CASSPKVVGEQFF
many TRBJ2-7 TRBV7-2 CASSPMDLAGDEQYF
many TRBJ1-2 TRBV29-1 CSVPKTVSYGYTF
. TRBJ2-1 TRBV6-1 CASSTRTAEQFF
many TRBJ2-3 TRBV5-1 CASSLGRPGALTDTQYF
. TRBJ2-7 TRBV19 CASSIASGVPSYEQYF
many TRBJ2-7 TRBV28 CASSLFRVYEQYF